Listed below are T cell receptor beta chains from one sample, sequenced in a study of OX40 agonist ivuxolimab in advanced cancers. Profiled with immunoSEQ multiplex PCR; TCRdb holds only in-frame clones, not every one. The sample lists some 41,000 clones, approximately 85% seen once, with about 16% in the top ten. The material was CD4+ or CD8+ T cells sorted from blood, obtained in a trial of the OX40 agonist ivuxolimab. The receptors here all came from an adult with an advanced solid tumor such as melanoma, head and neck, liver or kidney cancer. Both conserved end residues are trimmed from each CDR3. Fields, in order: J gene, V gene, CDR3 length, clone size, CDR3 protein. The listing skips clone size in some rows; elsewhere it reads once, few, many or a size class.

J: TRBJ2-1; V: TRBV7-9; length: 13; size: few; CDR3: ASSITGGSTNEQF
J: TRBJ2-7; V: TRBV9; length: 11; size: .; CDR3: ASSVTIRDEQY
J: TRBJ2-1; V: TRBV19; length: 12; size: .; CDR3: ASSIGSSYNEQF
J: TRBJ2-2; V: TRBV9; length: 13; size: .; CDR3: ASSLRGQGPGELF
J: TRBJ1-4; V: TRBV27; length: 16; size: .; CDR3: ASSPSQDRGFSREKLF
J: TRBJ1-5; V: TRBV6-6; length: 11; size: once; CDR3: ASRKGQAQPQH
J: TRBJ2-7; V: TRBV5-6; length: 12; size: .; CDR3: ASSPWTDTYEQY
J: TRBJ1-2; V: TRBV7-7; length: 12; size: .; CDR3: ASSPLLANYGYT
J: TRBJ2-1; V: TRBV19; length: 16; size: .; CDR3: ASSIIGVGASPYNEQF
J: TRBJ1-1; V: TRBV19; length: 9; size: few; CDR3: ASDRATEAF
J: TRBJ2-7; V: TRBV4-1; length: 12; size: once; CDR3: ASSQETATYEQY
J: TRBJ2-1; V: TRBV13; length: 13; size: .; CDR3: ASSLGGASYNEQF
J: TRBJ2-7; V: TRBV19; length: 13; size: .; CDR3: ASSTYRDGTYEQY
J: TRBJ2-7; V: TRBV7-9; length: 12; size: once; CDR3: ASSLVGGSYEQY
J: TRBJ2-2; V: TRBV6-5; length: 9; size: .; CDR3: ASSYKRQLF
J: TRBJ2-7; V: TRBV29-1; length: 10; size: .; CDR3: SVRGETYEQY
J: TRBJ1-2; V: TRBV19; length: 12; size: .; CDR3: ASTLTGSFYGYT
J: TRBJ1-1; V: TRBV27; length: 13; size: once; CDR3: ASSLIGEFGTEAF
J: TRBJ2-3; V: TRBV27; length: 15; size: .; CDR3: ASSSKKLAGVRDTQY
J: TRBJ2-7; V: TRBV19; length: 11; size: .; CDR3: ASSWRPGDEQY
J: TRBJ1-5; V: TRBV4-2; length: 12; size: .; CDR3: ASSLGERRQPQH